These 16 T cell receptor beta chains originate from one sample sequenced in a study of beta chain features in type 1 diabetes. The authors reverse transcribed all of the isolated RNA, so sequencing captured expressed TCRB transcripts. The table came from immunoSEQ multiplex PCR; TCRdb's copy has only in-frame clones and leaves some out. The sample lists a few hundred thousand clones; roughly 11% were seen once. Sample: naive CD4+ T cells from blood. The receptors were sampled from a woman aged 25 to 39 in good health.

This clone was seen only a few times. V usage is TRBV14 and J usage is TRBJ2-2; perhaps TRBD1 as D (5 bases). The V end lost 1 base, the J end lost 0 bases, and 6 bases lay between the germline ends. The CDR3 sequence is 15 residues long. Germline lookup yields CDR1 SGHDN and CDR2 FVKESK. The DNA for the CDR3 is TGTGCCAGCAGCCAAGGCAGGGCGAACACCGGGGAGCTGTTTTTT. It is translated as CASSQGRANTGELFF. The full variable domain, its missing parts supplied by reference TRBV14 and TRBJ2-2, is EAGVTQFPSHSVIEKGQTVTLRCDPISGHDNLYWYRRVMGKEIKFLLHFVKESKQDESGMPNNRFLAERTGGTYSTLKVQPAELEDSGVYFCASSQGRANTGELFFGEGSRLTVL.

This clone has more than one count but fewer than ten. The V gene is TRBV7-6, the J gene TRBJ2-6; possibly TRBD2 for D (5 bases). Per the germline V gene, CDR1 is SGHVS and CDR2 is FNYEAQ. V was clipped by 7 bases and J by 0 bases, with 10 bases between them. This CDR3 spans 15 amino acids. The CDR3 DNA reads TGTGCCAGCACCCCGGGGAACTCTGGGGCCAACGTCCTGACTTTC. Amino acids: CASTPGNSGANVLTF.

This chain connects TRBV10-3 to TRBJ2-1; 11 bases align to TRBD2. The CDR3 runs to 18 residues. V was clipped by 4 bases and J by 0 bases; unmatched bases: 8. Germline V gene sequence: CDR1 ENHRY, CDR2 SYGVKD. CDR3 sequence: CAISGGLAVTNSYNEQFF. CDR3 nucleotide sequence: TGTGCCATCAGTGGGGGACTAGCGGTAACCAACTCCTACAATGAGCAGTTCTTC.

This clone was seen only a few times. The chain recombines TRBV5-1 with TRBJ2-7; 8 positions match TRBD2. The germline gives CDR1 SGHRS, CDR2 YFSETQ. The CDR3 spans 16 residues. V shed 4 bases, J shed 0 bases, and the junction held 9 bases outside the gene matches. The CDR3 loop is CASSRRTSRNSYEQYF. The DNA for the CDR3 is TGCGCCAGCAGCCGCAGGACTAGCCGTAACTCCTACGAGCAGTACTTC. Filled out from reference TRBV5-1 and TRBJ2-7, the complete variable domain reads KAGVTQTPRYLIKTRGQQVTLSCSPISGHRSVSWYQQTPGQGLQFLFEYFSETQRNKGNFPGRFSGRQFSNSRSEMNVSTLELGDSALYLCASSRRTSRNSYEQYFGPGTRLTVT.

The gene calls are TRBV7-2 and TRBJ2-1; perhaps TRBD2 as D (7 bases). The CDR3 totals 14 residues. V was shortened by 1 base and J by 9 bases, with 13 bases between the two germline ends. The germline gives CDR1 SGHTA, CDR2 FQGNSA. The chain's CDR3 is CASSLGRRGAEQFF. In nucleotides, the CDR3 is TGTGCCAGCAGCTTAGGAAGACGGGGGGCTGAGCAGTTCTTC.

The CDR3 sequence is CASSVRLVGGDNTQYF. The CDR3 DNA reads TGTGCCAGCAGTGTTCGACTAGTTGGCGGAGACAATACGCAGTATTTT. This chain connects TRBV2 to TRBJ2-3; D might be TRBD2 (6 bases). Between the trimmed V and J ends, which lost 4 bases and 7 bases, there was a span of 21 bases. Germline V gene sequence: CDR1 SNHLY, CDR2 FYNNEI. The CDR3 contains 16 residues.

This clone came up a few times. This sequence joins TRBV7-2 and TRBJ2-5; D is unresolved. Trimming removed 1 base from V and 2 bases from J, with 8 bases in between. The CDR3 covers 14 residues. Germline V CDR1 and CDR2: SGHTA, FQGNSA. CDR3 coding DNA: TGTGCCAGCAGCTTAGGGCAGTTTCAAGAGACCCAGTACTTC. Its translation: CASSLGQFQETQYF.

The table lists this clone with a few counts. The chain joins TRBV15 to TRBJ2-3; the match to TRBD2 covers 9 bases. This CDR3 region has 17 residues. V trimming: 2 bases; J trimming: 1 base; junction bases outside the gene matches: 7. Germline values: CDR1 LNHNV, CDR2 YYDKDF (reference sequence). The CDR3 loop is CATSRSLAGVGTDTQYF. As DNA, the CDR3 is TGTGCCACCAGCAGATCCTTAGCGGGAGTCGGCACAGATACGCAGTATTTT.

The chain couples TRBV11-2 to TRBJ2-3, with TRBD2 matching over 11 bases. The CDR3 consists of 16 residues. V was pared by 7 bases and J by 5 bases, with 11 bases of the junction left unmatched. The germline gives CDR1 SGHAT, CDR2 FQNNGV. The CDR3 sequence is CASKLTSGTIRDTQYF. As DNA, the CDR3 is TGTGCCAGCAAATTGACTAGCGGGACGATTAGAGATACGCAGTATTTT.

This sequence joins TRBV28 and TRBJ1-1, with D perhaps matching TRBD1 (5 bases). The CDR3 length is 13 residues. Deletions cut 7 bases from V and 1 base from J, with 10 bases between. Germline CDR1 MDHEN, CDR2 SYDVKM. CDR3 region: CASTSGQNTEAFF. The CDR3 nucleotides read TGTGCCAGCACCTCTGGACAGAACACTGAAGCTTTCTTT.

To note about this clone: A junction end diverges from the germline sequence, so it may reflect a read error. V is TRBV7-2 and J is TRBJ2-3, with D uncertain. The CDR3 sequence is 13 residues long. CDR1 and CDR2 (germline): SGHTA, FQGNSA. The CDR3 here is CASSGDGTATQYF. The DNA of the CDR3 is TGTGCCAGCAGCGGCGATGGAACAGCTACGCAGTATTTT.

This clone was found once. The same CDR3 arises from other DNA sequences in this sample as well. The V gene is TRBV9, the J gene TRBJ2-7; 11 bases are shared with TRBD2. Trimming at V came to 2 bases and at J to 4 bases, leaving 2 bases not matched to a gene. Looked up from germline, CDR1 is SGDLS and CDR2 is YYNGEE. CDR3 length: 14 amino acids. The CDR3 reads CASSVGTSGYEQYF. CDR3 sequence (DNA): TGTGCCAGCAGCGTCGGGACTAGCGGTTACGAGCAGTACTTC.

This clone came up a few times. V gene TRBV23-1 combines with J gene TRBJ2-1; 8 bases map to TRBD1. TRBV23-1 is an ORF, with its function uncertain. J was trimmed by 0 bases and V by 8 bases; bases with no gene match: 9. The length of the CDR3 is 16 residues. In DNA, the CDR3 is TGCGCCAGCGGCCCCAATGGGACAGGCTCCTACAATGAGCAGTTCTTC. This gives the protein CASGPNGTGSYNEQFF.

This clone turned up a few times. The CDR3 DNA reads as TGTGCCATCAGTGAGTCGAGTGGAGACACTGAAGCTTTCTTT. It translates to CAISESSGDTEAFF. The rearrangement links TRBV10-3 to TRBJ1-1; no firm D call. Germline V gene data show CDR1 as ENHRY and CDR2 as SYGVKD. The V gene lost 0 bases and the J gene lost 3 bases, with 8 bases spanning the gap. The CDR3 has 14 amino acids.

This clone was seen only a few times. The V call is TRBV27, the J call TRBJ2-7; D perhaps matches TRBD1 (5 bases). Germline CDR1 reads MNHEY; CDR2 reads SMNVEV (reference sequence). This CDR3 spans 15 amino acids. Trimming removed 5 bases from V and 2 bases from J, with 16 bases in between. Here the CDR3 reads CASSPQGTGAYEQYF. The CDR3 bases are TGTGCCAGCAGTCCCCAGGGCACTGGGGCCTACGAGCAGTACTTC.

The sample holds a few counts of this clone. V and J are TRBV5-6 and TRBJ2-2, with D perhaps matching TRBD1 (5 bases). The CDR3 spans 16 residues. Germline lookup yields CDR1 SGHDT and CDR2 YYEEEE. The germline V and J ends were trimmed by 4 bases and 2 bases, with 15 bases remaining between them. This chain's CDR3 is CASSDRSRINTGELFF. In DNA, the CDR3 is TGTGCCAGCAGCGACAGATCACGTATCAACACCGGGGAGCTGTTTTTT.